This is a list of T cell receptor beta chains from one sample in a study of shared clonotypes between healthy human individuals. The repertoire was sequenced with immunoSEQ multiplex PCR; TCRdb's copy has only in-frame clones and lacks some. The sample consists of a few million clones, approximately 94% of them appearing once. The sequencing input was naive CD4+ T cells sorted from blood. The origin of the receptors is a man between 18 and 29 years old in good health. Both conserved end residues are part of each CDR3. D genes are given only for firm matches. Rows may omit the clone size; those that give it use once, few, many or a size class.

V	size	J	D	CDR3	DNA
TRBV5-6	.	TRBJ1-1	.	CASSREAGSMNTEAFF	TGTGCCAGCAGCCGGGAGGCCGGTTCGATGAACACTGAAGCTTTCTTT
TRBV5-1	.	TRBJ2-3	.	CASAARSRTDTQYF	TGCGCCAGCGCTGCACGTTCGCGCACAGATACGCAGTATTTT
TRBV2	once	TRBJ1-2	TRBD1	CASSGISGQGAKHGYTF	TGTGCCAGCAGTGGAATTTCCGGACAGGGGGCTAAGCATGGCTACACCTTC
TRBV27	.	TRBJ2-7	.	CASSLLATGLYEQYF	TGTGCCAGCAGTTTATTGGCGACAGGACTCTACGAGCAGTACTTC
TRBV6-4	.	TRBJ2-4	.	CASSMTHISGNIQYF	TGTGCCAGCAGTATGACGCATATCAGCGGAAACATTCAGTACTTC
TRBV9	once	TRBJ1-6	TRBD1	CASTPDRGSSYSPLHF	TGTGCCAGCACCCCAGACAGGGGGTCTAGTTATTCACCCCTCCACTTT
TRBV6-5	once	TRBJ1-2	.	CASTRRADYGYTF	TGTGCCAGCACTCGCAGGGCGGACTATGGCTACACCTTC
TRBV18	.	TRBJ2-7	TRBD2	CASSPLGTSLTPYF	TGTGCCAGCTCACCGCTCGGGACTAGCCTAACTCCTTACTTC
TRBV5-1	.	TRBJ2-2	.	CAREELEAHTGELFF	TGCGCCAGAGAGGAGCTAGAAGCCCACACCGGGGAGCTGTTTTTT
TRBV2	.	TRBJ1-6	TRBD1	CASIFQGATPLHF	TGTGCCAGCATCTTCCAGGGGGCTACACCCCTCCACTTT
TRBV14	.	TRBJ1-3	.	CAKGGNTIYF	TGTGCCAAAGGGGGAAACACCATATATTTT
TRBV11-2	once	TRBJ1-1	.	CASSLVKRGAFF	TGTGCCAGCAGCTTAGTAAAAAGGGGGGCTTTCTTT
TRBV11-3	.	TRBJ2-3	.	CASSLDRYSTDTQYF	TGTGCCAGCAGCTTAGATCGTTATAGCACAGATACGCAGTATTTT
TRBV6-1	.	TRBJ1-6	TRBD1	CASSGQGGGGSYNSPLHF	TGTGCCAGCAGTGGACAGGGGGGAGGAGGGTCCTATAATTCACCCCTCCACTTT
TRBV5-1	once	TRBJ1-4	.	CASSTATGHREKLFF	TGCGCCAGCAGCACCGCGACAGGTCATCGAGAAAAACTGTTTTTT
TRBV28	.	TRBJ1-2	.	CASSQGGGNYGYTF	TGTGCCAGCAGCCAGGGAGGAGGGAACTATGGCTACACCTTC